This T cell receptor (beta chain) was profiled in a study of naive and memory T cell subsets (dated by TCRdb to about 2017). A note on the overall study: The figure summarizing the skin biopsy and whole blood samples listed around ten blood donors, 7 tuberculin skin test biopsies and 3 saline control biopsies. PCR2 was typically run as a SYBR Green qPCR and stopped at a set threshold, although low-input samples could use end-point PCR of roughly 6 cycles instead. Broader findings and caveats from the paper: The potential sensitivity of the RNA-based method to TCR transcript changes with T cell activation and differentiation was acknowledged.

CDR1 and CDR2, looked up from the germline V gene (reference sequence), are SGHNT and YYREEE. Trimming at the junction amounts to 4 bases on V and 5 bases on J, and the germline ends lie 16 bases apart. The CDR3 numbers 14 residues from cysteine through phenylalanine. CDR3 DNA only is kept here, 42 bases in frame from base 1. As concerns this clonotype: Which antigen it targets is not known. No per-base quality is available; no much larger clone lies one base away.

The library was prepared using 5' RACE. The ligated cDNA was amplified by four rounds of PCR, in which nested alpha and beta constant region primers were used together with the SP2 primer. For the blood and skin samples, TCR RNA was reverse transcribed with SuperScript IV using primers for the alpha and beta constant regions. Using T4 RNA ligase 1, an oligonucleotide carrying both the Illumina SP2 primer and a UMI was ligated onto the 3' end of the cDNA. To prevent hairpin formation, the 12-nucleotide UMI was made up of two random hexamers with an eight-base spacer between them. TCR alpha and beta chain libraries were processed separately from the second PCR onward, with dual indexing for multiplexing. After pooling, the indexed libraries were analyzed by capillary electrophoresis and sequenced on either an Illumina MiSeq or NextSeq. Libraries were spiked with PhiX DNA at about 5-7% so that base diversity was increased and cluster recognition was improved. Under the source paper's analysis protocol: Demultiplexor extracted UMIs from read 2, combined them with read 1 TCR sequence, and split reads by sample indices. V and J genes and V-J junctions were identified by Decombinator, and each TCR was assigned a five-part identifier that included V and J deletions. Collapsinator used UMIs to correct sequencing errors and PCR amplification heterogeneity, yielding UMI-based abundance per TCR. CDR3Translator turned identifiers into nucleotide sequence, translated the nucleotide sequence into amino acids, and pulled out CDR3 regions based on terminal motifs. Error-corrected alpha and beta TCR counts from blood and skin were compared after normalization to input RNA amount. TCRdb itself trimmed the public reads at Q25 with fastp, ran MiXCR and retained productive beta chains. Rows are unified per CDR3 protein, each entry keeping the most common DNA and genes. It is TCRdb's table, rather than the study itself, that gives the V and J calls and clone size. The sample table lists roughly 60,000 distinct CDR3 sequences, 5.5% to 8.5% of them with a count of one. Of the sample, 9.7% falls within the top ten clones.

The study described a robust, sensitive protocol for amplifying, sequencing and analyzing TCRs, using 3' ligation of a UMI-containing oligonucleotide to TCR cDNA. For whole blood analysis, over 2 ml of peripheral blood was collected from healthy adult volunteers into Tempus tubes, and RNA was extracted following the manufacturer's instructions. Total RNA was used without cell sorting and was treated with RQ1 DNase before reverse transcription, with a target input of about 1 to 1,100 ng. To check how robust the pipeline was in samples where T cells make up a minority population, libraries were built from skin biopsies and whole blood.

The TCR comes from a male donor in good health. The chain joins TRBV5-4 to TRBJ2-7; D gene: possibly TRBD2, on 6 matching bases. The CDR3: CASSPTGVRNEQYF. The DNA sequence reads TGTGCCAGCAGCCCTACGGGAGTCCGCAACGAGCAGTACTTC. Reference TRBV5-4 and TRBJ2-7 proteins supply the regions before and after the CDR3; the full variable domain is: ETGVTQSPTHLIKTRGQQVTLRCSSQSGHNTVSWYQQALGQGPQFIFQYYREEENGRGNFPPRFSGLQFPNYSSELNVNALELDDSALYLCASSPTGVRNEQYFGPGTRLTVT.